The 18 T cell receptor beta chains in this list originate from one sample, sequenced in a study of cytomegalovirus exposure and HLA in healthy donors. The primer mix had 60 Vbeta and 13 Jbeta primers. Clones were read by immunoSEQ multiplex PCR, and TCRdb kept only the in-frame ones, dropping some. The repertoire has 95,000 to 150,000 clones, over 75% of them found once; the top ten carry 2% to 2.5%. Sequencing was done on a sample of PBMCs. These receptors were taken from a man younger than 45 in good health and CMV-seronegative.

The table lists this clone with a few counts. The chain joins TRBV5-6 to TRBJ2-7, with TRBD2 as a possible D gene (6 bases). The V gene lost 3 bases and the J gene lost 0 bases, with 13 bases spanning the gap. The CDR3 has 15 residues. The germline V gene has CDR1 SGHDT and CDR2 YYEEEE. The CDR3: CASSSLALSSYEQYF. DNA for the CDR3: TGTGCCAGCAGCTCACTAGCACTAAGCTCCTACGAGCAGTACTTC.

V and J are TRBV7-6 and TRBJ2-3; 8 bases match TRBD2. The CDR3 consists of 17 residues. CDR1 is SGHVS and CDR2 is FNYEAQ in the germline V gene. After removal of 0 bases from V and 3 bases from J, the junction contained 8 bases not matched to a gene. The CDR3 DNA reads TGTGCCAGCAGCTTAGCGGGGACCACGGGGGGGACAGATACGCAGTATTTT. Protein product: CASSLAGTTGGTDTQYF.

The rearrangement joins TRBV6-6 to TRBJ1-2; 7 nucleotides align to TRBD1. Trimming cost V 4 bases and J 6 bases; bases outside gene matches: 14. In germline, CDR1 is MNHNY, CDR2 SVGAGI (reference sequence). The CDR3 is 16 amino acids. The CDR3, as DNA: TGTGCCAGCAGTTCGAATTTGAGACAGGGCGGTCATGGCTACACCTTC. Translated, it gives CASSSNLRQGGHGYTF.

The sample holds a few counts of this clone. J is TRBJ1-1 and V is TRBV5-1; 12 bases map to TRBD1. With 4 bases clipped from V and 5 bases from J, the junction kept 9 bases outside the gene matches. The CDR3 runs 16 residues. Germline assignment: CDR1 SGHRS and CDR2 YFSETQ. The chain's CDR3 is CASSPGTGGAGTEAFF. The CDR3, as DNA: TGCGCCAGCAGCCCCGGGACAGGGGGCGCGGGTACTGAAGCTTTCTTT.

This chain joins TRBV9 and TRBJ2-2, with unresolved D. Germline V gives CDR1 SGDLS, CDR2 YYNGEE. The germline V and J ends were trimmed by 10 bases and 4 bases, with 5 bases remaining between them. This CDR3 region has 10 residues. The CDR3 is CASGTGELFF. DNA for the CDR3: TGTGCCTCCGGCACCGGGGAGCTGTTTTTT.

The gene calls are TRBV4-2 and TRBJ2-5, with 7 positions matching TRBD2. Per the germline V gene, CDR1 is LGHNA and CDR2 is YNFKEQ. CDR3 length: 15 amino acids. The J segment lost 1 base and the V segment lost 1 base, leaving 3 bases of the junction unmatched. The CDR3 is CASSQVRGGQETQYF. CDR3 coding DNA: TGTGCCAGCAGCCAAGTTCGCGGGGGCCAAGAGACCCAGTACTTC.

For the CDR3, the DNA is TGTGCCAGCAGCTTCCACGGGACTGAAGCTTTCTTT. Translation: CASSFHGTEAFF. The V call is TRBV11-2, the J call TRBJ1-1, with D unclear. Trimming cost V 3 bases and J 5 bases, with 7 bases left between them. The germline V gene encodes CDR1 SGHAT and CDR2 FQNNGV. The CDR3 is 12 amino acids. Full variable domain (rest looked up from reference TRBV11-2 and TRBJ1-1): EAGVAQSPRYKIIEKRQSVAFWCNPISGHATLYWYQQILGQGPKLLIQFQNNGVVDDSQLPKDRFSAERLKGVDSTLKIQPAKLEDSAVYLCASSFHGTEAFFGQGTRLTVV.

The J gene is TRBJ1-1, the V gene TRBV6-4, with a possible D match to TRBD1 (5 bases). The CDR3 spans 13 residues. The germline V gene has CDR1 MRHNA and CDR2 SNTAGT. V lost 0 bases, J lost 5 bases, and 7 bases lay in between. This CDR3 reads CASSDSRGTEAFF. Written as DNA, the CDR3 is TGTGCCAGCAGTGACTCTAGGGGAACTGAAGCTTTCTTT.

This chain's CDR3 is CASRLRGISTDTQYF. The CDR3 coding sequence is TGTGCCAGCAGACTGAGGGGGATTTCCACAGATACGCAGTATTTT. The J gene is TRBJ2-3, the V gene TRBV27, with D possibly matching TRBD1 (6 bases). The CDR3 consists of 15 residues. Trimming took 6 bases from V and 2 from J, leaving 15 bases between them. Looked up from germline, CDR1 is MNHEY and CDR2 is SMNVEV (reference sequence).

The rearrangement links TRBV19 to TRBJ2-7; TRBD1 matches at 12 bases. Germline trimming cut 10 bases from V and 2 bases from J; bases unmatched to any gene: 6. This CDR3 has 14 residues. Germline CDR1 is LNHDA and CDR2 is SQIVND (reference sequence). CDR3 sequence (DNA): TGTGCCACCGCCGGGACAGGGGGCACCTACGAGCAGTACTTC. Encoded protein: CATAGTGGTYEQYF.

The chain couples TRBV4-2 to TRBJ2-7, with TRBD1 matching 9 bases. The CDR3 extends over 15 amino acids. The junction had 7 bases not matched to a gene; V was cut back by 2 bases and J by 5 bases. CDR1 and CDR2 from the germline V gene are LGHNA and YNFKEQ. The CDR3 loop is CASSQSGQGSHEQYF. As DNA, the CDR3 is TGTGCCAGCAGCCAATCGGGACAGGGTAGCCACGAGCAGTACTTC.

The rearrangement joins TRBV14 to TRBJ1-5; no firm D call. V was clipped by 4 bases and J by 6 bases, with 13 bases between them. The germline gives CDR1 SGHDN, CDR2 FVKESK. This CDR3 comprises 14 residues. CDR3 amino acids: CASSPAGMGQPQHF. The CDR3 DNA reads TGTGCCAGCAGCCCCGCGGGGATGGGTCAGCCCCAGCATTTT.

This sequence joins TRBV2 and TRBJ1-6; D is perhaps TRBD1 (6 bases). Trimming shortened V by 11 bases and J by 8 bases, and 19 bases separated the two germline ends. CDR3 length: 14 residues. Germline CDR1 is SNHLY and CDR2 is FYNNEI. The CDR3 coding sequence is TGTGCCTCAACCCAGGGGCCCAATTATTCACCCCTCCACTTT. Encoded protein: CASTQGPNYSPLHF.

The chain recombines TRBV27 with TRBJ2-7, with 7 bases matching TRBD1. The V segment lost 5 bases and the J segment 6 bases; nucleotides outside the gene matches: 4. CDR1 is MNHEY, CDR2 SMNVEV, per germline (reference sequence). The CDR3 has 12 amino acids. CDR3 DNA sequence: TGTGCCAGCAGTGCCGACAGGGTCGAGCAGTACTTC. Translated: CASSADRVEQYF.

The chain combines TRBV28 with TRBJ1-4; D is perhaps TRBD1 (6 bases). This CDR3 spans 15 amino acids. Germline CDR1 reads MDHEN; CDR2 reads SYDVKM. The V gene lost 6 bases and the J gene lost 7 bases, with 18 bases spanning the gap. Written as DNA, the CDR3 is TGTGCCAGCAGGAAACCGGGACAAATACTTGAAAAACTGTTTTTT. Translation gives CASRKPGQILEKLFF.

The chain has TRBV5-4 and TRBJ1-3; 7 bases map to TRBD1. The CDR3 is made up of 15 amino acids. The V gene end was trimmed by 0 bases and the J gene end by 2 bases; junction bases not matched to a gene: 2. The germline V gene encodes CDR1 SGHNT and CDR2 YYREEE (reference sequence). CDR3 in DNA: TGTGCCAGCAGCTTGGGGGGGACAGCTGGAAACACCATATATTTT. Translating it yields CASSLGGTAGNTIYF. Variable domain in full (rest from reference TRBV5-4 and TRBJ1-3): ETGVTQSPTHLIKTRGQQVTLRCSSQSGHNTVSWYQQALGQGPQFIFQYYREEENGRGNFPPRFSGLQFPNYSSELNVNALELDDSALYLCASSLGGTAGNTIYFGEGSWLTVV.

The chain couples TRBV7-8 to TRBJ2-7; D perhaps matches TRBD1 (6 bases). Trimming cost V 1 base and J 4 bases, with 14 bases left between them. Germline CDR1 SGHVS, CDR2 FQNEAQ. The CDR3 runs to 15 residues. The CDR3 loop is CASSLVQGRGYEQYF. CDR3 coding DNA: TGTGCCAGCAGCTTAGTCCAGGGGCGCGGGTACGAGCAGTACTTC. Using reference TRBV7-8 and TRBJ2-7 for the parts outside the CDR3, the full variable domain is GAGVSQSPRYKVAKRGQDVALRCDPISGHVSLFWYQQALGQGPEFLTYFQNEAQLDKSGLPSDRFFAERPEGSVSTLKIQRTQQEDSAVYLCASSLVQGRGYEQYFGPGTRLTVT.

The chain employs TRBV5-1 and TRBJ2-3; TRBD2 aligns across 10 bases. The V segment lost 0 bases and the J segment 6 bases; nucleotides outside the gene matches: 16. Germline assignment: CDR1 SGHRS and CDR2 YFSETQ. This CDR3 is built from 19 residues. This CDR3 is CASSLDSASGRPSQDTQYF. CDR3 coding DNA: TGCGCCAGCAGCTTGGACTCGGCTAGCGGGAGACCAAGTCAGGATACGCAGTATTTT.